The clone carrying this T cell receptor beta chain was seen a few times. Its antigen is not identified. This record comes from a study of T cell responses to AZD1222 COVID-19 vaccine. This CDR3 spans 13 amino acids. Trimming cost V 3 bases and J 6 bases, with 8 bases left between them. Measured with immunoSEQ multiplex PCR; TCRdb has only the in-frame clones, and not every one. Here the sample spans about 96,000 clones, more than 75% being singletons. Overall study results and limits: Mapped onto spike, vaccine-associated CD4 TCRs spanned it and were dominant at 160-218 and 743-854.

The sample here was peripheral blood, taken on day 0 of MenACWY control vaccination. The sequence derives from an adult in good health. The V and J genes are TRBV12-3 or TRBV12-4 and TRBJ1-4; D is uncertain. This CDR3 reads CASSFGSHEKLFF. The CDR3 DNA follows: TGTGCCAGCAGTTTTGGTAGCCATGAAAAACTGTTTTTT.